Below, 8 T cell receptor beta chains from the same sample are listed, as sequenced in a study of shared clonotypes between healthy human individuals. Method: immunoSEQ multiplex PCR; TCRdb's copy keeps in-frame clones and lacks some. The sample holds some 680,000 clones, around 78% seen once. Material for sequencing was memory CD4+ T cells sorted from blood. Subset: CD45RA-negative fraction. The receptors originated from a woman aged 25 to 39 in good health.

This clone was observed a handful of times. V usage is TRBV5-1 and J usage is TRBJ2-7; 7 nucleotides align to TRBD1. V was pared by 2 bases and J by 6 bases, with 2 bases of the junction left unmatched. Germline loops: CDR1 SGHRS, CDR2 YFSETQ. This CDR3 comprises 12 residues. The CDR3 nucleotides read TGCGCCAGCAGCTTCGGGGACAGCGAGCAGTACTTC. Protein sequence: CASSFGDSEQYF. The full variable domain, completed using reference TRBV5-1 and TRBJ2-7, is KAGVTQTPRYLIKTRGQQVTLSCSPISGHRSVSWYQQTPGQGLQFLFEYFSETQRNKGNFPGRFSGRQFSNSRSEMNVSTLELGDSALYLCASSFGDSEQYFGPGTRLTVT.

This chain joins TRBV7-6 and TRBJ1-3; D gene unclear. The CDR3 spans 18 residues. In germline, CDR1 is SGHVS, CDR2 FNYEAQ. The V end lost 7 bases, the J end lost 0 bases, and 22 bases lay between the germline ends. CDR3 in amino acids: CASTLKEVTKSSGNTIYF. As DNA, the CDR3 is TGTGCCAGCACCCTAAAAGAGGTGACCAAAAGCTCTGGAAACACCATATATTTT.

The rearrangement joins TRBV7-6 to TRBJ2-1; D remains ambiguous. This CDR3 spans 13 amino acids. Germline-derived CDR1 and CDR2 are SGHVS and FNYEAQ. V lost 0 bases, J lost 5 bases, and 5 bases lay in between. This CDR3 is CASSLARDNEQFF. The DNA for the CDR3 is TGTGCCAGCAGCTTAGCTAGGGACAATGAGCAGTTCTTC.

The V call is TRBV5-6, the J call TRBJ2-1; D perhaps matches TRBD2 (6 bases). Trimming took off 0 bases at V and 7 bases at J, with 17 bases between the two ends. The CDR3 sequence is 16 residues long. Looked up from germline, CDR1 is SGHDT and CDR2 is YYEEEE. This CDR3 is CASSLGRERIANEQFF. The CDR3 DNA reads TGTGCCAGCAGCTTGGGTCGGGAGCGAATCGCAAATGAGCAGTTCTTC.

The rearrangement links TRBV6-4 to TRBJ2-6; possible D gene TRBD1, 6 bases. Trimming removed 3 bases at V and 1 base at J, with 13 bases between. The CDR3 loop spans 17 amino acids. Germline CDR1 reads MRHNA; CDR2 reads SNTAGT. DNA for the CDR3: TGTGCCAGCAGTGATCTACATACAGGGTCTGGGGCCAACGTCCTGACTTTC. Amino acids: CASSDLHTGSGANVLTF.

This clone has more than one count but fewer than ten. J is TRBJ1-1 and V is TRBV19, with no clear D. The CDR3 consists of 14 residues. Germline V gene lookup returns CDR1 LNHDA and CDR2 SQIVND (reference sequence). V was cut by 3 bases and J by 1 base, with 9 bases left in between. The CDR3 loop reads CASSMKGQNTEAFF. CDR3 DNA sequence: TGTGCCAGTAGTATGAAGGGCCAGAACACTGAAGCTTTCTTT.

A note on this clone: Other nucleotide sequences from this sample produce the same CDR3. This sequence joins TRBV27 and TRBJ2-7, with a possible D match to TRBD1 (6 bases). Germline assignment: CDR1 MNHEY and CDR2 SMNVEV (reference sequence). CDR3 length: 13 residues. Trimming took off 5 bases at V and 2 bases at J, with 10 bases between the two ends. The CDR3 region is CASSLQGTYEQYF. The CDR3 nucleotides are TGTGCCAGCAGTCTGCAGGGGACCTACGAGCAGTACTTC.

The rearrangement uses TRBV2 and TRBJ2-2, with 9 bases lining up with TRBD1. The CDR3 runs to 14 residues. V was clipped by 4 bases and J by 4 bases; unmatched bases: 1. CDR1 and CDR2 (germline): SNHLY, FYNNEI. The CDR3 spells CASSGQGGTGELFF. CDR3 bases: TGTGCCAGCAGTGGACAGGGGGGCACCGGGGAGCTGTTTTTT.